What follows are 15 T cell receptor beta chains derived from one specimen sequenced in a study of blood T cell repertoires in COVID-19. The assay was immunoSEQ multiplex PCR, and TCRdb's table has in-frame clones only and misses some. Of approximately 250,000 clones listed, 65% to 90% are singletons. The sample comprised peripheral blood. These receptors all come from a man aged 50-60 years with COVID-19, enrolled during active disease.

This chain uses TRBV27 with TRBJ1-4; 8 nucleotides align to TRBD1. The J segment lost 5 bases and the V segment lost 8 bases, leaving 10 bases of the junction unmatched. This CDR3 comprises 15 residues. Germline CDR1 and CDR2: MNHEY and SMNVEV (reference sequence). The CDR3 nucleotides are TGTGCCAGCGGATATGTAAGGGACAGGAATGAAAAACTGTTTTTT. Residues: CASGYVRDRNEKLFF.

This rearrangement joins TRBV29-1 to TRBJ1-2, with no clear D. This CDR3 region has 13 residues. V was cut by 0 bases and J by 4 bases, with 9 bases left in between. CDR1 is SQVTM and CDR2 is ANQGSEA in the germline V gene. The CDR3 DNA follows: TGCAGCGTTGAAGATCGAGACTCCTATGGCTACACCTTC. Protein: CSVEDRDSYGYTF.

The chain carries TRBV6-5 and TRBJ1-6; maybe TRBD1 (5 bases). The germline CDR1 and CDR2 sequences are MNHEY and SVGAGI. The CDR3 sequence is 13 residues long. V lost 6 bases and J 7 bases, leaving 10 bases between the germline ends. CDR3 in amino acids: CASRADSNSPLHF. The CDR3 DNA is TGTGCCAGCAGAGCTGACAGCAATTCACCCCTCCACTTT.

The gene calls are TRBV19 and TRBJ1-4; D not resolved. The CDR3 has 15 amino acids. Trimming removed 3 bases at V and 8 bases at J, with 16 bases between. Germline CDR1 LNHDA, CDR2 SQIVND (reference sequence). CDR3 bases: TGTGCCAGTAGTATCCCGGTTCCGGGTGTGGAAAAACTGTTTTTT. This sequence encodes CASSIPVPGVEKLFF.

The V gene is TRBV9, the J gene TRBJ2-1; 7 positions agree with TRBD1. The CDR3 runs to 13 residues. The germline V gene has CDR1 SGDLS and CDR2 YYNGEE. J was trimmed by 9 bases and V by 0 bases; bases with no gene match: 3. The CDR3 nucleotides read TGTGCCAGCAGCGTAGTAGGGGGCGGTGAGCAGTTCTTC. Translation: CASSVVGGGEQFF.

This chain connects TRBV19 to TRBJ1-1; no firm D call. There are 14 residues in the CDR3. Germline V CDR1 and CDR2: LNHDA, SQIVND (reference sequence). V was clipped by 3 bases and J by 1 base, with 9 bases between them. Here the CDR3 DNA reads TGTGCCAGTAGTATTATGAGCTCGAACACTGAAGCTTTCTTT. Encoded protein: CASSIMSSNTEAFF.

V gene TRBV9 combines with J gene TRBJ2-1; no firm D call. V was shortened by 2 bases and J by 0 bases, with 15 bases between the two germline ends. CDR3 length equals 17 residues. From germline, CDR1 is SGDLS and CDR2 YYNGEE. The CDR3 nucleotides are TGTGCCAGCAGCGTCTCACAGTTCCCAAGCTCCTACAATGAGCAGTTCTTC. Encoded protein: CASSVSQFPSSYNEQFF.

The genes are TRBV27 and TRBJ2-7; possible D gene TRBD1, 6 bases. V lost 7 bases to trimming and J lost 3 bases, with 7 bases between them. CDR3 size: 11 residues. The germline V gene encodes CDR1 MNHEY and CDR2 SMNVEV (reference sequence). CDR3 sequence reads: CASIGGYEQYF. In DNA, the CDR3 is TGTGCCAGCATAGGGGGCTACGAGCAGTACTTC.

The chain is built from TRBV4-2 and TRBJ2-2; D not certain. With 3 bases removed from V and 7 bases from J, the gap between germline ends came to 9 bases. CDR1 is LGHNA, CDR2 YNFKEQ, per germline. The CDR3 has 13 residues. The CDR3, as DNA: TGTGCCAGCAGCCATGCAGACAACGGGGAGCTGTTTTTT. Amino acid sequence: CASSHADNGELFF.

The chain is built from TRBV5-6 and TRBJ2-1; a possible D gene is TRBD2 (5 bases). The CDR3 sequence is 15 residues long. Germline V CDR1 and CDR2: SGHDT, YYEEEE. Deletions cut 5 bases from V and 6 bases from J, with 18 bases between. CDR3 nucleotide sequence: TGTGCCAGCAGTTATGGACGGGGTTTCCGCAATGAGCAGTTCTTC. Residues: CASSYGRGFRNEQFF.

CDR3 protein: CASSGGSLNTEAFF. Written as DNA, the CDR3 is TGTGCCAGTTCAGGGGGCTCATTGAACACTGAAGCTTTCTTT. The chain combines TRBV11-2 with TRBJ1-1; 8 bases fit TRBD1. The CDR3 is 14 amino acids. V shed 9 bases, J shed 0 bases, and the junction held 6 bases outside the gene matches. Germline CDR1 reads SGHAT; CDR2 reads FQNNGV.

The rearrangement joins TRBV30 to TRBJ1-1, with D unresolved. V lost 6 bases, J lost 4 bases, and 15 bases lay in between. The CDR3 runs to 13 residues. CDR1 GTSNPN and CDR2 SVGIG come from the germline V gene (reference sequence). This chain's CDR3 is CACLTAGSTEAFF. The CDR3 DNA reads TGTGCCTGTCTTACAGCGGGATCCACTGAAGCTTTCTTT.

This clone has just a few counts. The rearrangement uses TRBV7-8 and TRBJ1-2; maybe TRBD1 (6 bases). In germline, CDR1 is SGHVS, CDR2 FQNEAQ. The CDR3 has 13 residues. V was cut by 1 base and J by 6 bases, with 9 bases left in between. The CDR3 DNA is TGTGCCAGCAGCTTAGGATCAGGGGATGGCTACACCTTC. It translates to CASSLGSGDGYTF.

This clone was seen a single time. The V and J genes are TRBV6-1 and TRBJ1-3, with D maybe TRBD1 (5 bases). V was cut by 4 bases and J by 0 bases, with 22 bases left in between. This CDR3 region has 19 residues. CDR1 is MNHNS and CDR2 is SASEGT in the germline V gene. As DNA, the CDR3 is TGTGCCAGCAGTGTGGGGGGTACTAGACTCCCTCCCTCTGGAAACACCATATATTTT. Its protein product is CASSVGGTRLPPSGNTIYF.

The rearrangement links TRBV5-4 to TRBJ1-6, with a possible D match to TRBD1 (5 bases). CDR3 length equals 15 residues. The germline V gene encodes CDR1 SGHNT and CDR2 YYREEE (reference sequence). V was trimmed by 2 bases and J by 6 bases, leaving 12 bases between them. The CDR3 region has the DNA TGTGCCAGCAGCTTCGCAGGGCCCGGTAATTCACCCCTCCACTTT. It yields the protein CASSFAGPGNSPLHF.